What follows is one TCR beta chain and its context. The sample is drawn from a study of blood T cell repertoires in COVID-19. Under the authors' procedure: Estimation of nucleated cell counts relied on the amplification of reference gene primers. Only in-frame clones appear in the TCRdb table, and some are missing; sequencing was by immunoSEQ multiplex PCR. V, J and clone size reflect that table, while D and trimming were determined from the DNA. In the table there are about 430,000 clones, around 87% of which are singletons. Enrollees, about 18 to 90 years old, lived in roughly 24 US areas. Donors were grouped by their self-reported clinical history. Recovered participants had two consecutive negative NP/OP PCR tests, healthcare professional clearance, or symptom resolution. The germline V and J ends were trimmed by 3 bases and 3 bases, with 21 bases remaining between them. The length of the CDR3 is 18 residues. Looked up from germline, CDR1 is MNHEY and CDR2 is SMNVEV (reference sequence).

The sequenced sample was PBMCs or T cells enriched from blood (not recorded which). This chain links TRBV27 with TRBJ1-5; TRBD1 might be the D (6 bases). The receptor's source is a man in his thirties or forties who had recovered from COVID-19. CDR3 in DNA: TGTGCCAGCAGTTTTTTTGGAGGACAAGGGGACATCAATCAGCCCCAGCATTTT. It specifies CASSFFGGQGDINQPQHF.